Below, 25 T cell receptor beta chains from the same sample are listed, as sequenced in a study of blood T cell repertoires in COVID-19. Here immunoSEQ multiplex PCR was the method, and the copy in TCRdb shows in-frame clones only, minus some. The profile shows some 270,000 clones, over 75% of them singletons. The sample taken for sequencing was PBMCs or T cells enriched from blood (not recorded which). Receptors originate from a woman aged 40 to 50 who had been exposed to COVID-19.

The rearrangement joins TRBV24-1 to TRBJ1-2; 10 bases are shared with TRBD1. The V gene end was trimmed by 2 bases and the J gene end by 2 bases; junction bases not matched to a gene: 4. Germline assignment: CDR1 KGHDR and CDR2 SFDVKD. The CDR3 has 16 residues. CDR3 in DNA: TGTGCCACCAGTGATTCGACAGGGGGCGCGAACTATGGCTACACCTTC. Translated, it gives CATSDSTGGANYGYTF.

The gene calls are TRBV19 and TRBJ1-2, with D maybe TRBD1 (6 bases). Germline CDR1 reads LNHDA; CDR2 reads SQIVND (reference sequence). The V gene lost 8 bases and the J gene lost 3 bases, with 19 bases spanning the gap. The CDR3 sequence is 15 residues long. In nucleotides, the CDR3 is TGTGCCAGTTTCGGACAGATTCCTGCTTACTATGGCTACACCTTC. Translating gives CASFGQIPAYYGYTF.

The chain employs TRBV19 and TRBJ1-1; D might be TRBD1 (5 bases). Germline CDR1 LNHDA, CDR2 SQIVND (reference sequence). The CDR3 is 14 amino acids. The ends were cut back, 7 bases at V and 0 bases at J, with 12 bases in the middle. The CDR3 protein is CASNKQDLNTEAFF. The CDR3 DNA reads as TGTGCCAGTAATAAACAGGACCTGAACACTGAAGCTTTCTTT. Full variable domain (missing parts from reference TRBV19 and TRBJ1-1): DGGITQSPKYLFRKEGQNVTLSCEQNLNHDAMYWYRQDPGQGLRLIYYSQIVNDFQKGDIAEGYSVSREKKESFPLTVTSAQKNPTAFYLCASNKQDLNTEAFFGQGTRLTVV.

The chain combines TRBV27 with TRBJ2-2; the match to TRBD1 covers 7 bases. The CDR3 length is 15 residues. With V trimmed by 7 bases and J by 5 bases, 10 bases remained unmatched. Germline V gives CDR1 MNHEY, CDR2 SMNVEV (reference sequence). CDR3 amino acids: CASTDDRDGTGELFF. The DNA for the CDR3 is TGTGCCAGCACCGATGACAGGGATGGAACCGGGGAGCTGTTTTTT.

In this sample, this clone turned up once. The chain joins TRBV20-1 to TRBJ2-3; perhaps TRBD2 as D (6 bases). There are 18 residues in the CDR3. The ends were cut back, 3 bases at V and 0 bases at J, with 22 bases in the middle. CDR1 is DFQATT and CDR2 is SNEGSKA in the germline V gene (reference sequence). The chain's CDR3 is CSASQAAEGHSSTDTQYF. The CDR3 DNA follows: TGCAGTGCTAGTCAGGCGGCGGAGGGCCACAGTAGCACAGATACGCAGTATTTT.

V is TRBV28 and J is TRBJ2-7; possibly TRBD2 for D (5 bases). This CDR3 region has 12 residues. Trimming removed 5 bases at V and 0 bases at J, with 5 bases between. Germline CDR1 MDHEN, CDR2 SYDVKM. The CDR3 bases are TGTGCCAGCAGTGGACTCTCCTACGAGCAGTACGTC. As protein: CASSGLSYEQYV.

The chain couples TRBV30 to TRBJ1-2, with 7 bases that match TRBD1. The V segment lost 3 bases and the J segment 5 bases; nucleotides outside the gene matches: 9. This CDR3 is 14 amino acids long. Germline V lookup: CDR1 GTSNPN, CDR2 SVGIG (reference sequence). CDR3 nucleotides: TGTGCCTGGAGGGGGGACAGTTCCTCTTATGGCTACACCTTC. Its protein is CAWRGDSSSYGYTF.

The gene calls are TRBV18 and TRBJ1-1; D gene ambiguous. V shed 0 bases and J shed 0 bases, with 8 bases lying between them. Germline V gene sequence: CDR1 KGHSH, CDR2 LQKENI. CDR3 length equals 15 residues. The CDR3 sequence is CASSPPRGLNTEAFF. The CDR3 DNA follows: TGTGCCAGCTCACCACCTCGGGGTTTGAACACTGAAGCTTTCTTT. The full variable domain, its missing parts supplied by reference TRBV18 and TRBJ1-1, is NAGVMQNPRHLVRRRGQEARLRCSPMKGHSHVYWYRQLPEEGLKFMVYLQKENIIDESGMPKERFSAEFPKEGPSILRIQQVVRGDSAAYFCASSPPRGLNTEAFFGQGTRLTVV.

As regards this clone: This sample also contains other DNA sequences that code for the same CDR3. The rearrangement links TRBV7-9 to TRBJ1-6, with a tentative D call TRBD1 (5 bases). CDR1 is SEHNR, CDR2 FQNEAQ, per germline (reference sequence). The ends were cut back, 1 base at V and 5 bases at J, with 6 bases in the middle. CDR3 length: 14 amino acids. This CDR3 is CASSLGGDNSPLHF. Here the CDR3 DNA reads TGTGCCAGCAGCTTAGGGGGGGATAATTCACCCCTCCACTTT. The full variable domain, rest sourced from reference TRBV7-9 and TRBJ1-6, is DTGVSQNPRHKITKRGQNVTFRCDPISEHNRLYWYRQTLGQGPEFLTYFQNEAQLEKSRLLSDRFSAERPKGSFSTLEIQRTEQGDSAMYLCASSLGGDNSPLHFGNGTRLTVT.

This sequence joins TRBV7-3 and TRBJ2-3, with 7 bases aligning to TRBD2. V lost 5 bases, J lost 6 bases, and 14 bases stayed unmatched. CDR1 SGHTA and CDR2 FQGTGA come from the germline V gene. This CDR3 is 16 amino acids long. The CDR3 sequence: CASSTGTKIGGDTQYF. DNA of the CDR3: TGTGCCAGCAGCACCGGGACTAAAATCGGTGGGGATACGCAGTATTTT.

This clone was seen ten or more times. The CDR3 region has the DNA TGTGCCAGCAGCTTAAGGACGACGCGCGGGGAGCAGTTCTTC. Amino acids: CASSLRTTRGEQFF. The chain has TRBV11-2 and TRBJ2-1; maybe TRBD2 (5 bases). V was shortened by 2 bases and J by 10 bases, with 15 bases between the two germline ends. In germline, CDR1 is SGHAT, CDR2 FQNNGV. The CDR3 sequence is 14 residues long.

As DNA, the CDR3 is TGTGCCAGCAGCGTGGGGTCTAGTGGCGGGGTTAGCACAGATACGCAGTATTTT. It encodes CASSVGSSGGVSTDTQYF. The chain joins TRBV5-6 to TRBJ2-3; D might be TRBD2 (6 bases). There are 18 residues in the CDR3. The germline CDR1 and CDR2 sequences are SGHDT and YYEEEE. Trimming took off 4 bases at V and 0 bases at J, with 21 bases between the two ends.

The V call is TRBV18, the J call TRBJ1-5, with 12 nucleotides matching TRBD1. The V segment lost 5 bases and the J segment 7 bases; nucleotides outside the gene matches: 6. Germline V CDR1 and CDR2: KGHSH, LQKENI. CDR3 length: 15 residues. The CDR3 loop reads CASSTGQGAGQPQHF. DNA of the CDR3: TGTGCCAGCTCAACGGGACAGGGGGCCGGACAGCCCCAGCATTTT.

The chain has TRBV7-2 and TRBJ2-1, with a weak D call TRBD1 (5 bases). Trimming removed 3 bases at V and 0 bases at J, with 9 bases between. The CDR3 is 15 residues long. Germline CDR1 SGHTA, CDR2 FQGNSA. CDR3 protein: CASSFDTGSYNEQFF. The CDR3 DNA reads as TGTGCCAGCAGCTTTGACACAGGCTCCTACAATGAGCAGTTCTTC.

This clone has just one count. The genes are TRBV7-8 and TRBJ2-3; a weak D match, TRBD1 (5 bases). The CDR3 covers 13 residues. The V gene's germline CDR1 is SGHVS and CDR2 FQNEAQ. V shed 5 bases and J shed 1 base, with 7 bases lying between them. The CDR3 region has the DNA TGTGCCAGCAGCCCAGGGCGCACAGATACGCAGTATTTT. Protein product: CASSPGRTDTQYF.

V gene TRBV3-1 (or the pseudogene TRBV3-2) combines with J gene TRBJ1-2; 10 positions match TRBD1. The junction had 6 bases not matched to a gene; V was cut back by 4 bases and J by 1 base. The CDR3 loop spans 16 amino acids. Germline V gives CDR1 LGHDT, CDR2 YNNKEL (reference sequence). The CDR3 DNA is TGTGCCAGCAGCCCGGGACAGGGGCTCTATAACTATGGCTACACCTTC. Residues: CASSPGQGLYNYGYTF.

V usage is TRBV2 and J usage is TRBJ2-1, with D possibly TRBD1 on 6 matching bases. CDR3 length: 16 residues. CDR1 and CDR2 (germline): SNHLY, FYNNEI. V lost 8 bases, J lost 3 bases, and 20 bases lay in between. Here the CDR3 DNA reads TGTGCCAGCTCCGAAAGAGGACAGATTCTCTACAATGAGCAGTTCTTC. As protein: CASSERGQILYNEQFF. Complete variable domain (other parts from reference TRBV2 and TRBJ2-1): EPEVTQTPSHQVTQMGQEVILRCVPISNHLYFYWYRQILGQKVEFLVSFYNNEISEKSEIFDDQFSVERPDGSNFTLKIRSTKLEDSAMYFCASSERGQILYNEQFFGPGTRLTVL.

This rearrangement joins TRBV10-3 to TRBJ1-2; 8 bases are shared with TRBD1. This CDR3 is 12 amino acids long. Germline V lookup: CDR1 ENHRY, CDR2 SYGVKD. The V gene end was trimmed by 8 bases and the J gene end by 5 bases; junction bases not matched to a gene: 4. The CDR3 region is CAIDRGLYGYTF. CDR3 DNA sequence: TGTGCCATCGACAGGGGTCTTTATGGCTACACCTTC.

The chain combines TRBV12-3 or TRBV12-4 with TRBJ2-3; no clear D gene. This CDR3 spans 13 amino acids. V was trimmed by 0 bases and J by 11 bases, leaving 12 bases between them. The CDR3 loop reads CASSLANQDLQYF. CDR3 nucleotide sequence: TGTGCCAGCAGTTTAGCGAACCAGGATTTGCAGTATTTT.

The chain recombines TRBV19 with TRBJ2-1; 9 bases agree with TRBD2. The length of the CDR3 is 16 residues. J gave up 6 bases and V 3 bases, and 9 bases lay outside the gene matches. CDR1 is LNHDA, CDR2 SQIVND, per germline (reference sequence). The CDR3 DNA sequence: TGTGCCAGTAGTATTGGGACTAGCAGCGGGCTCAATGAGCAGTTCTTC. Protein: CASSIGTSSGLNEQFF. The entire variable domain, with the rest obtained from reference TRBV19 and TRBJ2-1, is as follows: DGGITQSPKYLFRKEGQNVTLSCEQNLNHDAMYWYRQDPGQGLRLIYYSQIVNDFQKGDIAEGYSVSREKKESFPLTVTSAQKNPTAFYLCASSIGTSSGLNEQFFGPGTRLTVL.

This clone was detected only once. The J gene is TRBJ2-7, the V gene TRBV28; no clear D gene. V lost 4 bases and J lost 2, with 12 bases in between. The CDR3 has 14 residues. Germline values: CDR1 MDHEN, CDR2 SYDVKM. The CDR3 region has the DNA TGTGCCAGCAGTTCTCGATTAAAGCCCTACGAGCAGTACTTC. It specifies CASSSRLKPYEQYF. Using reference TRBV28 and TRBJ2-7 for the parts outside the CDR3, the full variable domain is DVKVTQSSRYLVKRTGEKVFLECVQDMDHENMFWYRQDPGLGLRLIYFSYDVKMKEKGDIPEGYSVSREKKERFSLILESASTNQTSMYLCASSSRLKPYEQYFGPGTRLTVT.

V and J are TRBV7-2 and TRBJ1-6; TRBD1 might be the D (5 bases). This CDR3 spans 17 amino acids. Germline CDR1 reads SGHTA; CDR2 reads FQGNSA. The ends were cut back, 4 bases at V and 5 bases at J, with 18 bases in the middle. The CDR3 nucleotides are TGTGCCAGCAGCTATATCTACAGGTTAAAAAATAATTCACCCCTCCACTTT. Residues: CASSYIYRLKNNSPLHF.

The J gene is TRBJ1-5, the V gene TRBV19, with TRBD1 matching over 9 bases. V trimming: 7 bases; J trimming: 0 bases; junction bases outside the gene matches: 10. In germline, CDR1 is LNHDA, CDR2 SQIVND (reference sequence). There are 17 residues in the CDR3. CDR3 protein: CASTSLGQGLSNQPQHF. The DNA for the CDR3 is TGTGCCAGTACCTCCCTGGGACAGGGTCTTAGCAATCAGCCCCAGCATTTT. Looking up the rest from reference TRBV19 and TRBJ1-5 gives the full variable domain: DGGITQSPKYLFRKEGQNVTLSCEQNLNHDAMYWYRQDPGQGLRLIYYSQIVNDFQKGDIAEGYSVSREKKESFPLTVTSAQKNPTAFYLCASTSLGQGLSNQPQHFGDGTRLSIL.

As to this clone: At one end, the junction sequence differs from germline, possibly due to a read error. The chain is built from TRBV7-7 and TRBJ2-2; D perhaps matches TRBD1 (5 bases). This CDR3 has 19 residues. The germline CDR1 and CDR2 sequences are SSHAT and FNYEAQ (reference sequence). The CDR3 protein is CASSSPLVGDSLNTGELFF. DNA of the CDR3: TGTGCTAGCAGCTCTCCATTGGTCGGAGACAGCCTCAACACCGGGGAGCTGTTTTTT.

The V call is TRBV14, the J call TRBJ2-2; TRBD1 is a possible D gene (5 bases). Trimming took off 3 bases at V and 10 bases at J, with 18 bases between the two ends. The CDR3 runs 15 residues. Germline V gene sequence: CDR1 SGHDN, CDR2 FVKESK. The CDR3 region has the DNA TGTGCCAGCAGCCAGATGACAGCCCCGAGAGCGGAGCTGTTTTTT. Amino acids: CASSQMTAPRAELFF. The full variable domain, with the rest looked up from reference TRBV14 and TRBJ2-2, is EAGVTQFPSHSVIEKGQTVTLRCDPISGHDNLYWYRRVMGKEIKFLLHFVKESKQDESGMPNNRFLAERTGGTYSTLKVQPAELEDSGVYFCASSQMTAPRAELFFGEGSRLTVL.